Below are 28 T cell receptor beta chains sequenced from a single sample in a study of PD-1 blockade in mismatch repair-deficient tumors. Some clones are missing from TCRdb's copy, which holds only in-frame ones; the method was immunoSEQ multiplex PCR. The sample gives some 120,000 clones, around 86% of which show up once; about 13% is in the top ten. Sequenced here: peripheral blood, sampled 44 weeks after starting pembrolizumab. All receptors come from an adult with mismatch repair-deficient cancer.

This sequence joins TRBV5-5 and TRBJ2-3, with D unresolved. Trimming left V 4 bases short and J 0 bases short, with 15 bases between. The CDR3 is 16 residues long. Germline V CDR1 and CDR2: SGHKS, YYEKEE (reference sequence). This CDR3 is CASSPGVTRSTDTQYF. The CDR3 DNA reads as TGTGCCAGCAGCCCAGGTGTGACACGTAGCACAGATACGCAGTATTTT. The variable domain in full, with the rest retrieved from reference TRBV5-5 and TRBJ2-3, is DAGVTQSPTHLIKTRGQQVTLRCSPISGHKSVSWYQQVLGQGPQFIFQYYEKEERGRGNFPDRFSARQFPNYSSELNVNALLLGDSALYLCASSPGVTRSTDTQYFGPGTRLTVL.

V usage is TRBV5-1 and J usage is TRBJ2-3, with 8 bases fitting TRBD1. Trimming cost V 4 bases and J 3 bases; bases outside gene matches: 7. Germline CDR1 reads SGHRS; CDR2 reads YFSETQ. This CDR3 has 15 residues. CDR3 bases: TGCGCCAGCAGCCCGACAGGGGTGAGGACAGATACGCAGTATTTT. It translates to CASSPTGVRTDTQYF.

The V gene is TRBV4-1, the J gene TRBJ2-7; 7 nucleotides align to TRBD2. Losses at the gene ends were 0 bases for V and 2 bases for J; bases not matched to a gene: 4. Germline CDR1 is MGHRA and CDR2 is YSYEKL. The CDR3 length is 15 residues. CDR3 loop: CASSQEGLGPYEQYF. The DNA of the CDR3 is TGCGCCAGCAGCCAAGAAGGACTAGGACCCTACGAGCAGTACTTC.

This chain joins TRBV6-4 and TRBJ2-3; 7 positions agree with TRBD2. Germline values: CDR1 MRHNA, CDR2 SNTAGT. The CDR3 extends over 16 amino acids. Losses at the gene ends were 2 bases for V and 0 bases for J; bases not matched to a gene: 5. This CDR3 reads CASSDAASGSTDTQYF. The CDR3 region has the DNA TGTGCCAGCAGTGACGCGGCTAGCGGTAGCACAGATACGCAGTATTTT.

The chain is built from TRBV7-9 and TRBJ2-2; TRBD2 matches at 9 bases. The CDR3 covers 15 residues. Germline loops: CDR1 SEHNR, CDR2 FQNEAQ (reference sequence). The V gene end was trimmed by 3 bases and the J gene end by 7 bases; junction bases not matched to a gene: 6. CDR3 sequence reads: CASSLGGRAHGELFF. The CDR3 coding sequence is TGTGCCAGCAGCTTGGGCGGGAGGGCCCACGGGGAGCTGTTTTTT.

V gene TRBV6-6 combines with J gene TRBJ2-6; D gene uncertain. Trimming took off 3 bases at V and 3 bases at J, with 3 bases between the two ends. The CDR3 is 13 amino acids. Germline V gene lookup returns CDR1 MNHNY and CDR2 SVGAGI (reference sequence). CDR3 sequence reads: CASSYLGANVLTF. For the CDR3, the DNA is TGTGCCAGCAGTTATCTTGGGGCCAACGTCCTGACTTTC.

This sequence joins TRBV4-1 and TRBJ2-5; 8 nucleotides match TRBD1. The CDR3 extends over 16 amino acids. In germline, CDR1 is MGHRA, CDR2 YSYEKL. The V and J ends lost 0 bases and 1 base, in that order; junction bases with no gene match: 4. CDR3 residues: CASSQDRTGFQETQYF. DNA of the CDR3: TGCGCCAGCAGCCAAGACCGGACAGGGTTCCAAGAGACCCAGTACTTC.

The rearrangement joins TRBV5-4 to TRBJ2-3, with a tentative D call TRBD2 (6 bases). The length of the CDR3 is 12 residues. The ends were cut back, 4 bases at V and 8 bases at J, with 11 bases in the middle. Germline CDR1 is SGHNT and CDR2 is YYREEE (reference sequence). CDR3 residues: CASSQTRSTQYF. DNA of the CDR3: TGTGCCAGCAGCCAGACTAGAAGTACGCAGTATTTT.

Concerning this clone itself: The sample contains more than one DNA sequence encoding this CDR3. The gene calls are TRBV5-1 and TRBJ2-2; the D gene is possibly TRBD1 (5 bases). V lost 4 bases and J lost 3, with 13 bases in between. The CDR3 spans 15 residues. CDR1 SGHRS and CDR2 YFSETQ come from the germline V gene. CDR3 amino acids: CASSLRQGYTGELFF. As DNA, the CDR3 is TGCGCCAGCAGCCTCCGGCAGGGATACACCGGGGAGCTGTTTTTT. Supplemented by reference TRBV5-1 and TRBJ2-2, the full variable domain reads KAGVTQTPRYLIKTRGQQVTLSCSPISGHRSVSWYQQTPGQGLQFLFEYFSETQRNKGNFPGRFSGRQFSNSRSEMNVSTLELGDSALYLCASSLRQGYTGELFFGEGSRLTVL.

This chain links TRBV2 with TRBJ1-2; D is possibly TRBD1 (6 bases). Germline CDR1 is SNHLY and CDR2 is FYNNEI. V lost 2 bases and J 7 bases, leaving 11 bases between the germline ends. The CDR3 covers 13 residues. CDR3 protein: CASSERGDGGYTF. CDR3 nucleotides: TGTGCCAGCAGTGAAAGGGGGGACGGTGGCTACACCTTC. The full variable domain, its missing parts supplied by reference TRBV2 and TRBJ1-2, is EPEVTQTPSHQVTQMGQEVILRCVPISNHLYFYWYRQILGQKVEFLVSFYNNEISEKSEIFDDQFSVERPDGSNFTLKIRSTKLEDSAMYFCASSERGDGGYTFGSGTRLTVV.

This clone was observed a few times. The V gene is TRBV7-8, the J gene TRBJ2-7; D possibly corresponds to TRBD1 (5 bases). CDR3 length: 12 amino acids. Trimming shortened V by 4 bases and J by 6 bases, and 10 bases separated the two germline ends. The germline CDR1 and CDR2 sequences are SGHVS and FQNEAQ. The CDR3: CASSSPGPEQYF. CDR3 nucleotides: TGTGCCAGCAGCTCCCCAGGGCCCGAGCAGTACTTC.

This chain links TRBV4-2 with TRBJ2-7; 7 bases fit TRBD1. CDR3 length: 18 residues. Germline lookup yields CDR1 LGHNA and CDR2 YNFKEQ. With V trimmed by 1 base and J by 4 bases, 16 bases remained unmatched. CDR3: CASSQGTVGTAHPYEQYF. The CDR3 DNA reads as TGTGCCAGCAGCCAAGGGACCGTCGGGACAGCGCATCCTTACGAGCAGTACTTC.

The chain employs TRBV9 and TRBJ1-3, with D uncertain. Trimming took off 0 bases at V and 6 bases at J, with 7 bases between the two ends. The germline V gene has CDR1 SGDLS and CDR2 YYNGEE. The CDR3 length is 13 residues. CDR3: CASSVERENTIYF. For the CDR3, the DNA is TGTGCCAGCAGCGTAGAGAGGGAAAACACCATATATTTT. The variable domain in full, with the rest retrieved from reference TRBV9 and TRBJ1-3, is DSGVTQTPKHLITATGQRVTLRCSPRSGDLSVYWYQQSLDQGLQFLIQYYNGEERAKGNILERFSAQQFPDLHSELNLSSLELGDSALYFCASSVERENTIYFGEGSWLTVV.

J is TRBJ2-7 and V is TRBV29-1; 8 bases are a match to TRBD1. Germline V gives CDR1 SQVTM, CDR2 ANQGSEA. J was trimmed by 2 bases and V by 4 bases; bases with no gene match: 1. CDR3 length: 12 residues. CDR3 nucleotide sequence: TGCAGCGTTGGGGACAGGACCTACGAGCAGTACTTC. It encodes CSVGDRTYEQYF.

V and J are TRBV28 and TRBJ2-7; 10 nucleotides match TRBD2. Germline V gene data show CDR1 as MDHEN and CDR2 as SYDVKM. J lost 3 bases, V lost 6 bases, and 8 bases had no gene match. The CDR3 totals 15 residues. As DNA, the CDR3 is TGTGCCAGCAGCCTCGGAGCTAGCGGGAGCTACGAGCAGTACTTC. This codes for CASSLGASGSYEQYF. The complete variable domain, with remaining parts taken from reference TRBV28 and TRBJ2-7, reads DVKVTQSSRYLVKRTGEKVFLECVQDMDHENMFWYRQDPGLGLRLIYFSYDVKMKEKGDIPEGYSVSREKKERFSLILESASTNQTSMYLCASSLGASGSYEQYFGPGTRLTVT.

The rearrangement links TRBV13 to TRBJ1-5; tentatively, D is TRBD1 (6 bases). Deletions cut 0 bases from V and 4 bases from J, with 10 bases between. CDR3 size: 15 residues. Germline V CDR1 and CDR2: PRHDT, FYEKMQ (reference sequence). The CDR3 coding sequence is TGTGCCAGCAGCTTAGGACAGGGAATAAATCAGCCCCAGCATTTT. Encoded protein: CASSLGQGINQPQHF.

This chain uses TRBV19 with TRBJ2-6; D gene uncertain. The germline V and J ends were trimmed by 3 bases and 0 bases, with 15 bases remaining between them. This CDR3 contains 18 residues. Germline CDR1 LNHDA, CDR2 SQIVND (reference sequence). CDR3: CASSMLEGWGSGANVLTF. For the CDR3, the DNA is TGTGCCAGTAGTATGTTGGAAGGCTGGGGCTCTGGGGCCAACGTCCTGACTTTC.

CDR3 nucleotide sequence: TGTGCCAGCAGGCCAACGGGACTAGCGGACCGTTCGGCCGAGCAGTACTTC. Protein product: CASRPTGLADRSAEQYF. The V gene is TRBV28, the J gene TRBJ2-7, with 11 bases that match TRBD2. V lost 6 bases, J lost 6 bases, and 16 bases stayed unmatched. CDR1 and CDR2 from the germline V gene are MDHEN and SYDVKM. CDR3 length: 17 amino acids.

The chain combines TRBV5-6 with TRBJ2-6, with D perhaps matching TRBD2 (5 bases). CDR1 is SGHDT and CDR2 is YYEEEE in the germline V gene. The germline V and J ends were trimmed by 0 bases and 2 bases, with 6 bases remaining between them. The CDR3 contains 15 residues. CDR3 coding DNA: TGTGCCAGCAGCTTGGGAGGGCCTGGGGCCAACGTCCTGACTTTC. Translating gives CASSLGGPGANVLTF.

This chain connects TRBV21-1 to TRBJ2-6; the table gives TRBD1 as D, unverified against the DNA. TRBV21-1 is assigned pseudogene status. This CDR3 region has 16 residues. The CDR3 DNA reads TGTGCCAGCAGCAAAAACCAGGTCTCTGGGGCCAACGTCCTGACTTTC. Translation gives CASSKNQVSGANVLTF.

This sequence joins TRBV5-1 and TRBJ2-1; TRBD2 agrees at 7 bases. V lost 0 bases, J lost 7 bases, and 10 bases stayed unmatched. The CDR3 extends over 16 amino acids. Germline CDR1 SGHRS, CDR2 YFSETQ. As DNA, the CDR3 is TGCGCCAGCAGCTTGGCTGGCGGGAGAAGCCAGAATGAGCAGTTCTTC. Its protein is CASSLAGGRSQNEQFF. The full variable domain, completed using reference TRBV5-1 and TRBJ2-1, is KAGVTQTPRYLIKTRGQQVTLSCSPISGHRSVSWYQQTPGQGLQFLFEYFSETQRNKGNFPGRFSGRQFSNSRSEMNVSTLELGDSALYLCASSLAGGRSQNEQFFGPGTRLTVL.

This clone was counted a few times. The CDR3 here is CASSPAYEQYF. In DNA form, the CDR3 reads TGTGCCAGCAGCCCGGCCTACGAGCAGTACTTC. The rearrangement uses TRBV7-9 and TRBJ2-7; no clear D. V shed 5 bases and J shed 2 bases, with 4 bases lying between them. This CDR3 is built from 11 residues. Looked up from germline, CDR1 is SEHNR and CDR2 is FQNEAQ (reference sequence).

The V call is TRBV4-3, the J call TRBJ2-7; 7 bases align to TRBD1. This CDR3 is 17 amino acids long. Germline CDR1 and CDR2: LGHNA and YSLEER. V lost 0 bases, J lost 3 bases, and 11 bases stayed unmatched. CDR3 amino acids: CASSQDALRQGHYEQYF. Here the CDR3 DNA reads TGCGCCAGCAGCCAAGATGCTTTGAGACAGGGTCACTACGAGCAGTACTTC.

The J gene is TRBJ2-3, the V gene TRBV7-2; possible D gene TRBD2, 6 bases. The V end lost 4 bases, the J end lost 0 bases, and 11 bases lay between the germline ends. The V gene's germline CDR1 is SGHTA and CDR2 FQGNSA. The CDR3 is 15 residues long. CDR3 in amino acids: CASSYQSGSTDTQYF. The DNA for the CDR3 is TGTGCCAGCAGCTACCAGAGCGGGAGCACAGATACGCAGTATTTT.

The CDR3 DNA sequence: TGTGCCAGCAGTTACGGAGGGCGCCCTGAAGCTTTCTTT. Residues: CASSYGGRPEAFF. V is TRBV6-6 and J is TRBJ1-1; D gene uncertain. Germline lookup yields CDR1 MNHNY and CDR2 SVGAGI (reference sequence). Trimming shortened V by 2 bases and J by 6 bases, and 10 bases separated the two germline ends. The CDR3 extends over 13 amino acids.

This chain connects TRBV5-1 to TRBJ1-1; D may be TRBD1 (5 bases). V was pared by 4 bases and J by 4 bases, with 14 bases between. The CDR3 has 14 residues. Germline V lookup: CDR1 SGHRS, CDR2 YFSETQ. This chain's CDR3 is CASSHRQLGTEAFF. CDR3 coding DNA: TGCGCCAGCAGCCATCGACAGCTGGGCACTGAAGCTTTCTTT. The full variable domain, rest sourced from reference TRBV5-1 and TRBJ1-1, is KAGVTQTPRYLIKTRGQQVTLSCSPISGHRSVSWYQQTPGQGLQFLFEYFSETQRNKGNFPGRFSGRQFSNSRSEMNVSTLELGDSALYLCASSHRQLGTEAFFGQGTRLTVV.

J is TRBJ2-7 and V is TRBV14; D is unresolved. The CDR3 has 14 residues. Germline V gives CDR1 SGHDN, CDR2 FVKESK. V was pared by 4 bases and J by 2 bases, with 12 bases between. The CDR3 nucleotides read TGTGCCAGCAGCCCTGATTATGGGCCCTACGAGCAGTACTTC. Its translation is CASSPDYGPYEQYF.

This clone was detected a few times. The chain employs TRBV5-1 and TRBJ2-2; tentative D call: TRBD1 (5 bases). This CDR3 has 15 residues. The germline V gene encodes CDR1 SGHRS and CDR2 YFSETQ. V gave up 0 bases and J gave up 4 bases, with 10 bases separating them. The CDR3: CASSLGQLLTGELFF. The DNA for the CDR3 is TGCGCCAGCAGCTTGGGACAGCTACTCACCGGGGAGCTGTTTTTT.